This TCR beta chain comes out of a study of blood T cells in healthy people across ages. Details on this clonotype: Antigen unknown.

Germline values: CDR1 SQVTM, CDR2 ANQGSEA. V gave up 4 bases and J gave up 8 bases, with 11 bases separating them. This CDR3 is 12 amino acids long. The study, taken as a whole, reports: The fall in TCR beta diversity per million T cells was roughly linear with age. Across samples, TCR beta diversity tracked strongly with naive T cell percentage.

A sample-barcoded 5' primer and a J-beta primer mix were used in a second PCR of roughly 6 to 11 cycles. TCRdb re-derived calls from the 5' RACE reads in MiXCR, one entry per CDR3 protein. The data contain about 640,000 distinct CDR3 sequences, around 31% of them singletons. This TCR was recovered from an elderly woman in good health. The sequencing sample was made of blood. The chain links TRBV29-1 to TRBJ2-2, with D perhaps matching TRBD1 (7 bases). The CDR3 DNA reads TGCAGCGTTGTGGAGGGGGCTGGGGAGCTGTTTTTT. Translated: CSVVEGAGELFF.